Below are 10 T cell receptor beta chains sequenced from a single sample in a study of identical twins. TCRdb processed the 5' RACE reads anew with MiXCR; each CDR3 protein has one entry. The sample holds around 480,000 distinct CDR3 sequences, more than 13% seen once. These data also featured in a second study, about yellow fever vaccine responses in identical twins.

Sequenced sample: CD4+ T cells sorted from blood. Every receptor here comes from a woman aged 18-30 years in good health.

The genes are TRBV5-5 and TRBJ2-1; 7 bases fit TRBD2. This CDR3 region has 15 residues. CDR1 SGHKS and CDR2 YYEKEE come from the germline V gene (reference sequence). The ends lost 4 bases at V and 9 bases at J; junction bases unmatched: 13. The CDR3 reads CASSPDQRTRIEQFF. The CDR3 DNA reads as TGTGCCAGCAGCCCAGATCAAAGGACTAGGATTGAGCAGTTCTTC.

CDR3 nucleotides: TGTGCCAGTAGTATCACGACAGGGGAACGGTCCGAGCAGTACTTC. Amino acid sequence: CASSITTGERSEQYF. The J gene is TRBJ2-7, the V gene TRBV19; 8 bases line up with TRBD1. V lost 3 bases to trimming and J lost 6 bases; unmatched junction nucleotides: 10. Germline assignment: CDR1 LNHDA and CDR2 SQIVND (reference sequence). The CDR3 has 15 residues. Full variable domain (missing parts from reference TRBV19 and TRBJ2-7): DGGITQSPKYLFRKEGQNVTLSCEQNLNHDAMYWYRQDPGQGLRLIYYSQIVNDFQKGDIAEGYSVSREKKESFPLTVTSAQKNPTAFYLCASSITTGERSEQYFGPGTRLTVT.

The CDR3 nucleotides are TGCGCCAGCAGCCGTGGGGCTAGCGGGGGGGGCAATGAGCAGTTCTTC. This sequence encodes CASSRGASGGGNEQFF. The rearrangement links TRBV4-3 to TRBJ2-1, with TRBD2 identical over 12 bases. Trimming removed 4 bases from V and 6 bases from J; junction bases left unmatched: 7. Germline loops: CDR1 LGHNA, CDR2 YSLEER. There are 16 residues in the CDR3.

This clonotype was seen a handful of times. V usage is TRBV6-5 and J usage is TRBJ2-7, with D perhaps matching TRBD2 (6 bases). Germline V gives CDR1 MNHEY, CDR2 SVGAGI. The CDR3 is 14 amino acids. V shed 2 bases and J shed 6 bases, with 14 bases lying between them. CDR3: CASSYPGRGGEQYF. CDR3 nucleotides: TGTGCCAGCAGTTACCCCGGAAGGGGAGGCGAGCAGTACTTC.

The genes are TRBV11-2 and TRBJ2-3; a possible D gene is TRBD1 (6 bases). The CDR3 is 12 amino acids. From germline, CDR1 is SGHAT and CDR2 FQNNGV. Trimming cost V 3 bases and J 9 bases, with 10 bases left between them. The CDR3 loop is CASSFSTGTQYF. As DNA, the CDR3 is TGTGCCAGCAGCTTTAGCACAGGGACGCAGTATTTT.

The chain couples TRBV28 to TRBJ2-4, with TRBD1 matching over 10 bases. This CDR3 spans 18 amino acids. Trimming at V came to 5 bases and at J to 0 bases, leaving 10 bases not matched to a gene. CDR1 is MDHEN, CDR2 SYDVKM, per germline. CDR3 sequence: CASSKGQGRELAKNIQYF. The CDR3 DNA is TGTGCCAGCAGTAAGGGACAGGGGCGGGAACTAGCCAAAAACATTCAGTACTTC.

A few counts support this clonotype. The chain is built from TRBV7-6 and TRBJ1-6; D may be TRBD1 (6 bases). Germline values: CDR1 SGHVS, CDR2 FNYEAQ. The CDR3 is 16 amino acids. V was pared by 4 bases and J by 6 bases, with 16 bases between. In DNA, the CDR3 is TGTGCCAGCAGCTGGGGGCCAGGGGTCTCTAATTCACCCCTCCACTTT. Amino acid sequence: CASSWGPGVSNSPLHF.

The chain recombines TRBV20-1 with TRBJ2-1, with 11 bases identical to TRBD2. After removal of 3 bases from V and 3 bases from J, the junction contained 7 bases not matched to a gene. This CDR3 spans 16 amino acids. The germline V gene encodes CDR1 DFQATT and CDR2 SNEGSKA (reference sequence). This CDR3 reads CSASSLAGGFYNEQFF. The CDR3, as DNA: TGCAGTGCTAGTAGTCTAGCGGGAGGCTTCTACAATGAGCAGTTCTTC.

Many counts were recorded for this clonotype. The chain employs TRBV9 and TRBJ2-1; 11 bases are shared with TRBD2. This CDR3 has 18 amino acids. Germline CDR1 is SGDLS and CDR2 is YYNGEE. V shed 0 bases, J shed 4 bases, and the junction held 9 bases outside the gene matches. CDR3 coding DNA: TGTGCCAGCAGCGTAGCTACTAGCGGGGGCCTTGGGTACAATGAGCAGTTCTTC. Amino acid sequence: CASSVATSGGLGYNEQFF.

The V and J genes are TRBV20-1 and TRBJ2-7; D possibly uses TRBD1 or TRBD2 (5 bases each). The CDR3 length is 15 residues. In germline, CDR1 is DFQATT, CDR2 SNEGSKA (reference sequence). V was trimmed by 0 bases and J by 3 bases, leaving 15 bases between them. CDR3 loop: CSARDLRGEGYEQYF. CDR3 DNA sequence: TGCAGTGCTAGAGATCTGAGGGGAGAGGGCTACGAGCAGTACTTC.